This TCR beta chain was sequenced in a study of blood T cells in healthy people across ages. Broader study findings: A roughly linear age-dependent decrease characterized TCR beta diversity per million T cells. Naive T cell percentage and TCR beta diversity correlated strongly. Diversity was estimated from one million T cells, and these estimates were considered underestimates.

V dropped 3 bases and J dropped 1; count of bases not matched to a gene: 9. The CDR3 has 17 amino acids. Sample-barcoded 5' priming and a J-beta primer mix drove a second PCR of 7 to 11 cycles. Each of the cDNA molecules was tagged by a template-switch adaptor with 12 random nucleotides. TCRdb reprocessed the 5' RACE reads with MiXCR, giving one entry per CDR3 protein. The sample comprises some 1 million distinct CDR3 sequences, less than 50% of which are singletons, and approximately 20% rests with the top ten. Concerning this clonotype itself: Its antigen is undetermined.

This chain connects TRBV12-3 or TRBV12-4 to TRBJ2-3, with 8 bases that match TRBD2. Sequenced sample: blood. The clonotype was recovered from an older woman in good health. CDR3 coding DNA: TGTGCCAGCAGTTTCCTCGAGCGGGAGTGGGGCACAGATACGCAGTATTTT. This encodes CASSFLEREWGTDTQYF.